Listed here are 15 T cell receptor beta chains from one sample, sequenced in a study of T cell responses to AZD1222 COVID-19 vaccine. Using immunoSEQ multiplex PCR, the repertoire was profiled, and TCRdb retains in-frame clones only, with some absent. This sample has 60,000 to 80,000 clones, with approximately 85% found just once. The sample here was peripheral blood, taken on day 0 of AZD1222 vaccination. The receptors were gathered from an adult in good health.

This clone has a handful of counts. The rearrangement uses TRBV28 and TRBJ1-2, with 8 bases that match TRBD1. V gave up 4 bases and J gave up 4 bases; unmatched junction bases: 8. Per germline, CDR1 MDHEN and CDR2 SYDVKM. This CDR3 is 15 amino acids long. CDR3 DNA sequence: TGTGCCAGCAGTTCATTCAAGGACAGGGCCTATGGCTACACCTTC. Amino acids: CASSSFKDRAYGYTF.

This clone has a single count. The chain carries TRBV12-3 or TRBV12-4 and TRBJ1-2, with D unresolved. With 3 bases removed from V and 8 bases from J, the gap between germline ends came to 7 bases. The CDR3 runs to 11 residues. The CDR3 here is CASSFGEGYTF. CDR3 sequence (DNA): TGTGCCAGCAGTTTCGGGGAGGGCTACACCTTC.

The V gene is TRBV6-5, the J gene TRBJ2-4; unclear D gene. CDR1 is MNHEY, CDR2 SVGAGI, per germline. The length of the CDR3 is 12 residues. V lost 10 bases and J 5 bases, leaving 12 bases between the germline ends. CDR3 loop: CATRTQENIQYF. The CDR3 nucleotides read TGTGCCACCAGGACCCAGGAAAACATTCAGTACTTC.

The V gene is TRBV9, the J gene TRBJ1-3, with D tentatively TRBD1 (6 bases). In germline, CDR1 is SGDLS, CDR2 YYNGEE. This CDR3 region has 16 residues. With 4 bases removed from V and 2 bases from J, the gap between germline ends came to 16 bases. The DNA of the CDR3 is TGTGCCAGCAGCCCCACAGGGCCCGGGGCTGGAAACACCATATATTTT. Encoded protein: CASSPTGPGAGNTIYF.

The CDR3, as DNA: TGTGCCAGCAGTTCCTACCCGGGACAGGGTAATTCACCCCTCCACTTT. It encodes CASSSYPGQGNSPLHF. J is TRBJ1-6 and V is TRBV28; 9 bases are a match to TRBD1. V shed 4 bases, J shed 6 bases, and the junction held 7 bases outside the gene matches. Germline lookup yields CDR1 MDHEN and CDR2 SYDVKM. The CDR3 totals 16 residues.

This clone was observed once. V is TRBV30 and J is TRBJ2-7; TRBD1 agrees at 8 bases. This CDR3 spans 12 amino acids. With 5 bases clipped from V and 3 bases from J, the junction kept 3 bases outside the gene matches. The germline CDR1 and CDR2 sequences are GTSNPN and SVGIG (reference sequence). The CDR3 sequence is CAWGDRGYEQYF. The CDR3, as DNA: TGTGCCTGGGGTGACAGGGGCTACGAGCAGTACTTC. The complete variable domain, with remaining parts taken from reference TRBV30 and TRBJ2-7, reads SQTIHQWPATLVQPVGSPLSLECTVEGTSNPNLYWYRQAAGRGLQLLFYSVGIGQISSEVPQNLSASRPQDRQFILSSKKLLLSDSGFYLCAWGDRGYEQYFGPGTRLTVT.

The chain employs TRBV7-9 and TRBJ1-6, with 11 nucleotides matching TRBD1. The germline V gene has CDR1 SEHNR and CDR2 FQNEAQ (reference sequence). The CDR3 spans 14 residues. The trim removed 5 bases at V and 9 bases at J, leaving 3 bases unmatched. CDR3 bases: TGTGCCAGCAGCGAAGGGACAGGGGGTTCACCCCTCCACTTT. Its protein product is CASSEGTGGSPLHF.

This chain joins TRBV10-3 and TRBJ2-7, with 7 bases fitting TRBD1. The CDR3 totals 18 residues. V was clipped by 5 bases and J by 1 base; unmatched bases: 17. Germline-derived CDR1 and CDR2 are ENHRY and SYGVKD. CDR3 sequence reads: CAISSAAKGQQRSYEQYF. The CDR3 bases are TGTGCCATCAGTTCGGCCGCAAAGGGACAGCAGCGATCCTACGAGCAGTACTTC.

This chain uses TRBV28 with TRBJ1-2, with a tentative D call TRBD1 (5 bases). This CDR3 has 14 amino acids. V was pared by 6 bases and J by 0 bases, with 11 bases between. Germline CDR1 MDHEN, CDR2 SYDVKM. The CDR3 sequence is CASRPQGPNYGYTF. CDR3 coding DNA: TGTGCCAGCAGACCTCAGGGACCTAACTATGGCTACACCTTC.

CDR3 protein: CASSQERQNNSPLHF. CDR3 nucleotides: TGTGCCAGCAGCCAAGAGCGACAGAATAATTCACCCCTCCACTTT. The V gene is TRBV14, the J gene TRBJ1-6, with D possibly matching TRBD1 (5 bases). Per germline, CDR1 SGHDN and CDR2 FVKESK. The ends were cut back, 0 bases at V and 5 bases at J, with 8 bases in the middle. The CDR3 runs to 15 residues.

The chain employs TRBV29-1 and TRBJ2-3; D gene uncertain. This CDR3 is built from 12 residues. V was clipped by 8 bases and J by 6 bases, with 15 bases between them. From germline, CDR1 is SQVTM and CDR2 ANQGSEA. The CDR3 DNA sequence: TGCAGCCATAGACGGGTCACGGATACGCAGTATTTT. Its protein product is CSHRRVTDTQYF.

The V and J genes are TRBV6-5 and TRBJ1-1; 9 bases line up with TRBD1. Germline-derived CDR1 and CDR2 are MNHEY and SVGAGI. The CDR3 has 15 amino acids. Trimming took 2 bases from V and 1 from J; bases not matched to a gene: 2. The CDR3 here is CASSYRDRANTEAFF. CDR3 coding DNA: TGTGCCAGCAGTTACCGGGACAGGGCGAACACTGAAGCTTTCTTT.

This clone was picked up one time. CDR3 coding DNA: TGTGCCAGCAGTGATGCCCCGTGGAGGGCTGAAAAACTGTTTTTT. Its translation: CASSDAPWRAEKLFF. The chain links TRBV6-1 to TRBJ1-4, with D uncertain. The CDR3 is made up of 15 amino acids. V lost 3 bases, J lost 7 bases, and 15 bases lay in between. CDR1 MNHNS and CDR2 SASEGT come from the germline V gene.

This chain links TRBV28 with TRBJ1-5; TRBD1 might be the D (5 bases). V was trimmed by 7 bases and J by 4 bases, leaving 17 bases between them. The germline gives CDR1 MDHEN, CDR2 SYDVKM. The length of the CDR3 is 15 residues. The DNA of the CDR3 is TGTGCCAGCACCCTCCGGGGGAGTCGGAATCAGCCCCAGCATTTT. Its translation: CASTLRGSRNQPQHF.

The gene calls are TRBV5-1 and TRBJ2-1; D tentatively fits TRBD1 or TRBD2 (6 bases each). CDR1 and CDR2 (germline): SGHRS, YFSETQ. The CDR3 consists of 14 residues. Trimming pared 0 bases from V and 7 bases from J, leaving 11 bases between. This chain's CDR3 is CASSLGGTFNEQFF. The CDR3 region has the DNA TGCGCCAGCAGCTTGGGCGGGACATTTAATGAGCAGTTCTTC.